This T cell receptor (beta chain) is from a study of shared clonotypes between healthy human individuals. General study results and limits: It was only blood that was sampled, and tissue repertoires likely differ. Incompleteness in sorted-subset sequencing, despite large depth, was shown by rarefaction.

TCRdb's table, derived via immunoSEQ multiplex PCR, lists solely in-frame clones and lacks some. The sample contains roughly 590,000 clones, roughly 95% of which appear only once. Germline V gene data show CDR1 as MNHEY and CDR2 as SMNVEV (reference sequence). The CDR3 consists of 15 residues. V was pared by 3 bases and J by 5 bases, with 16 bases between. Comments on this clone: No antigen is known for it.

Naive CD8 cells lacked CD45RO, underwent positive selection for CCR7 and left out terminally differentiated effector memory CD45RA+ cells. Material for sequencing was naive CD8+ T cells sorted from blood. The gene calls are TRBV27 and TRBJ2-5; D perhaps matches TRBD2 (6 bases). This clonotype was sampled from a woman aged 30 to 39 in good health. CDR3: CASSFYGGRGETQYF. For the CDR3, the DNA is TGTGCCAGCAGTTTTTACGGAGGCCGGGGGGAGACCCAGTACTTC.